The sequence of this TCR beta chain was determined in a study of CD8 T cells in ankylosing spondylitis. Overall study findings and caveats: Under 10 highly homologous variants formed a TCR beta motif that appeared characteristic of ankylosing spondylitis blood. Within peripheral blood, clones linked to disease were CD8+ and relatively rare.

CDR3 length: 10 amino acids. The V and J ends lost 11 bases and 4 bases respectively, with 8 bases between them. From germline, CDR1 is ENHRY and CDR2 SYGVKD. This clonotype was counted ten times or more. The antigen is undetermined. Quantitative 5'-RACE was performed with molecular barcodes, and it yielded the TCR beta libraries. TCRdb called the 5' RACE reads again in MiXCR, with one record for every CDR3 protein. This table has under 400,000 distinct CDR3 sequences, approximately 10% appearing once. This TCR derives from a female donor with ankylosing spondylitis or in good health (not recorded which). The sequenced sample was blood, either unsorted or a sorted T cell fraction (not recorded which). This chain links TRBV10-3 with TRBJ1-2; no reliable D call. CDR3 amino acids: CAVFSYGYTF. Written as DNA, the CDR3 is TGTGCCGTATTCAGCTATGGCTACACCTTC.